Listed below are T cell receptor beta chains from one sample, sequenced in a study of cytomegalovirus exposure and HLA in healthy donors. Here immunoSEQ multiplex PCR was the method, and the copy in TCRdb shows in-frame clones only, minus some. The repertoire holds around 150,000 clones, with 75% to 85% as singletons. The sample comprised PBMCs. These receptors all stem from a man aged 45-65 years in good health and CMV-seropositive. Each CDR3 is given with its conserved first and last residue. D genes are given only for firm matches. The size of a clone is reported for some rows only, either as once, few or many, or as a class for expanded clones.

length	V	J	size	D	DNA	CDR3
14	TRBV15	TRBJ1-1	few	TRBD1	TGTGCCACCAGCAGAGGTGACAGGGGCACTGAAGCTTTCTTT	CATSRGDRGTEAFF
15	TRBV6-5	TRBJ2-7	.	.	TGTGCCAGCAGTTACTCCCCACAGGGCGGATACGAGCAGTACTTC	CASSYSPQGGYEQYF
14	TRBV29-1	TRBJ2-7	medium-sized	TRBD1	TGCAGCGTGTTCACGGGACAGTCGGTTTACGAGCAGTACTTC	CSVFTGQSVYEQYF
15	TRBV7-2	TRBJ1-1	.	TRBD1	TGTGCCAGCAGCTCTGGACAGGGGGAAATCACTGAAGCTTTCTTT	CASSSGQGEITEAFF
14	TRBV19	TRBJ2-7	few	TRBD1	TGTGCCAGTAGTTCCGGGACAGGGAATTACGAGCAGTACTTC	CASSSGTGNYEQYF
19	TRBV5-4	TRBJ2-2	few	TRBD2	TGTGCCAGCAGCCATCGAGGGGGACTAGCGGGAGCAGGCACCGGGGAGCTGTTTTTT	CASSHRGGLAGAGTGELFF
15	TRBV29-1	TRBJ2-4	once	TRBD2	TGCAGCGTCCGGACTAGCGGGATCTACAAAAACATTCAGTACTTC	CSVRTSGIYKNIQYF
16	TRBV6-1	TRBJ1-6	few	TRBD1	TGTGCCAGCAGTGAAAAGTGGGACAGGGGTGATTCACCCCTCCACTTT	CASSEKWDRGDSPLHF
15	TRBV4-1	TRBJ2-1	.	TRBD2	TGCGCCAGCAGCCAATTTAGGACTAGCAACTATGAGCAGTTCTTC	CASSQFRTSNYEQFF
15	TRBV5-1	TRBJ2-1	.	TRBD2	TGCGCCAGCAGCCCCGGACTAGCGGGAGTTGATGAGCAGTTCTTC	CASSPGLAGVDEQFF
12	TRBV11-2	TRBJ1-1	few	.	TGTGCCAGCAGCCCCCCCCTGAGTGAAGCTTTCTTT	CASSPPLSEAFF
14	TRBV7-3	TRBJ2-1	few	.	TGTGCCAGCAGCTTAGAATTTTCCAGCAATGAGCAGTTCTTC	CASSLEFSSNEQFF
15	TRBV5-1	TRBJ2-1	.	.	TGCGCCAGCAGCTTTGAGGGTGGACTGTACAATGAGCAGTTCTTC	CASSFEGGLYNEQFF
14	TRBV2	TRBJ2-1	few	TRBD2	TGTGCCAGCGGAGTTAGCGGGTCCTACAATGAGCAGTTCTTC	CASGVSGSYNEQFF
15	TRBV10-1	TRBJ2-3	once	.	TGCGCCAGCAGTGAGTCGATGGGCAACACAGATACGCAGTATTTT	CASSESMGNTDTQYF
13	TRBV15	TRBJ1-2	.	.	TGTGCCACCAGCGGAGACGGTAACTATGGCTACACCTTC	CATSGDGNYGYTF
15	TRBV5-4	TRBJ2-5	.	TRBD1	TGTGCCAGCAGCACGGGACAGGGTAGCCAAGAGACCCAGTACTTC	CASSTGQGSQETQYF
14	TRBV2	TRBJ2-5	.	TRBD2	TGTGCCAGCAGTGAAGGGGCACTAGCGGAGACCCAGTACTTC	CASSEGALAETQYF
15	TRBV27	TRBJ2-1	.	TRBD1	TGTGCCAGCAGTTCCGGGACAGACCTTTACAATGAGCAGTTCTTC	CASSSGTDLYNEQFF
14	TRBV6-5	TRBJ2-5	.	TRBD2	TGTGCCAGCAAAGATAGCGGGAGCGCCGGGACCCAGTACTTC	CASKDSGSAGTQYF
16	TRBV28	TRBJ1-5	.	TRBD1	TGTGCCAGCAGTTTAGGTGGCGGGACAGGGAGGCAGCCCCAGCATTTT	CASSLGGGTGRQPQHF
14	TRBV29-1	TRBJ2-7	.	.	TGCAGCGTTGAAGATCTGGACAAAGGATACGAGCAGTACTTC	CSVEDLDKGYEQYF
15	TRBV10-3	TRBJ2-5	.	TRBD2	TGTGCCATCCGGGGGGGCAGGGGCTCTACGGAGACCCAGTACTTC	CAIRGGRGSTETQYF
15	TRBV18	TRBJ2-5	.	.	TGTGCCAGCTCACCAACACAGGGGAGGCAAGAGACCCAGTACTTC	CASSPTQGRQETQYF